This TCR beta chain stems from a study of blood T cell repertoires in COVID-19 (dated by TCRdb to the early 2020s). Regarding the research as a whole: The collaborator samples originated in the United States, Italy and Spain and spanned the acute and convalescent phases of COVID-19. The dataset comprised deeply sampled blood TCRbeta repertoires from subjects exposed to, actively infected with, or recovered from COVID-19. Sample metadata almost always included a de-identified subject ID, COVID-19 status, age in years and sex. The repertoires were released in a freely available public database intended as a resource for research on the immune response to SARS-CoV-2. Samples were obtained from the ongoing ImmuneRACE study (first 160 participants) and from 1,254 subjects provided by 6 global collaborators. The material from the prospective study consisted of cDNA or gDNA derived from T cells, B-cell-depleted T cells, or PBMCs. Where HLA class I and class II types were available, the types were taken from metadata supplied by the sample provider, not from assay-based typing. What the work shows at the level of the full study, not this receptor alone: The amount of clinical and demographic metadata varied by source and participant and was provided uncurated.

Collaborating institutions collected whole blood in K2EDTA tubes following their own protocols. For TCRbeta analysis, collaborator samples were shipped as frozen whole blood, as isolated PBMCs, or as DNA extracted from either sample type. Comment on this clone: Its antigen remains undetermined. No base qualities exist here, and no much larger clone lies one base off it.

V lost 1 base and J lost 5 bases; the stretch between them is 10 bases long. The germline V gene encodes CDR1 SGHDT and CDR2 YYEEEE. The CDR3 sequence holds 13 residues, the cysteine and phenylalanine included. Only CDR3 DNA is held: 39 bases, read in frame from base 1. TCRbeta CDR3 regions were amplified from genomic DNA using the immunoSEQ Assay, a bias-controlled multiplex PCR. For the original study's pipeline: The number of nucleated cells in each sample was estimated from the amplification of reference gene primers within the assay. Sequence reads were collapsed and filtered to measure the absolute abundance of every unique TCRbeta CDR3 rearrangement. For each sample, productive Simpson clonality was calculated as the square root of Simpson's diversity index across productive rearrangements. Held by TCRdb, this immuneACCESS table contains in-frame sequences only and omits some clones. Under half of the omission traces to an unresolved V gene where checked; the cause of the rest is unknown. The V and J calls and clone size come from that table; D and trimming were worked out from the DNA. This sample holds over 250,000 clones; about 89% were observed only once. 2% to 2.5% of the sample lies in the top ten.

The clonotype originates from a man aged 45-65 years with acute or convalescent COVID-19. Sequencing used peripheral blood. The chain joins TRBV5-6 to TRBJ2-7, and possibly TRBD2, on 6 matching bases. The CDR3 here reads CASSLPGRNEQYF. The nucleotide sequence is TGTGCCAGCAGCTTGCCGGGGAGGAACGAGCAGTACTTC.